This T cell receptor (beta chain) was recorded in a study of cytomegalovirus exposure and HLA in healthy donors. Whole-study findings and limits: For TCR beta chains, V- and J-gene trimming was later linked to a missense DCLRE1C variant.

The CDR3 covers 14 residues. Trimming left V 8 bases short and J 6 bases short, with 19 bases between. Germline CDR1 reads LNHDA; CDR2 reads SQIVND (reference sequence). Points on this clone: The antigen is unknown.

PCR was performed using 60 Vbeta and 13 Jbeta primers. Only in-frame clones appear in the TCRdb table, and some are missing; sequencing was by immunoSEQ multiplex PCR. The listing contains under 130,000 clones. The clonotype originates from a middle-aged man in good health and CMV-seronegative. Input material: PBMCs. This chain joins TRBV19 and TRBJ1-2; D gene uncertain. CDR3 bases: TGTGCCAGTTCATCCGCCGCGGGTTTAAATGGCTACACCTTC. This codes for CASSSAAGLNGYTF.